The entry below gives a single T cell receptor (beta chain) sequence along with its context. The CDR3 runs to 17 residues. After removal of 0 bases from V and 4 bases from J, the junction contained 5 bases not matched to a gene. Germline V gene lookup returns CDR1 MGHRA and CDR2 YSYEKL. The data were produced by immunoSEQ multiplex PCR, yet TCRdb's version contains in-frame clones alone and is incomplete. The table lists more than 200,000 clones, 65% to 85% of them singletons. The data were obtained in a study of blood T cell repertoires in COVID-19. For the study at large: Samples of COVID-19 (acute and convalescent) were obtained from the United States, Italy and Spain.

The sample taken for sequencing was peripheral blood. The receptor comes from a woman between 40 and 55 years old with active or convalescent COVID-19. This chain connects TRBV4-1 to TRBJ2-3, with 12 bases identical to TRBD2. The CDR3 nucleotides are TGCGCCAGCAGCCAAGATTGGGCTAGCGGGGGGGCAGATACGCAGTATTTT. Translated, it gives CASSQDWASGGADTQYF.